The 30 T cell receptor beta chains presented below share a single source sample, sequenced in a study of T cell repertoires in cytomegalovirus infection. TCRdb reprocessed the reads via MiXCR and lists one record per CDR3 protein. The data hold fewer than 1,000,000 distinct CDR3 sequences, with approximately 31% observed a single time. No antigen is known for these receptors. The sample here was cultured CD8+ T cells from PBMCs, taken from culture after CMV antigen stimulation. These receptors were obtained from a human donor in good health (CMV status not recorded). Some clones in this sample may be carry-over from other donors' samples.

This chain joins TRBV11-3 and TRBJ2-7; TRBD1 matches 9 bases. The germline gives CDR1 SGHNT, CDR2 YENEEA. With 5 bases clipped from V and 5 bases from J, the junction kept 13 bases outside the gene matches. This CDR3 comprises 16 residues. CDR3: CASSIGPRDRENEQYV. CDR3 bases: TGTGCCAGCAGCATAGGTCCCCGGGACAGGGAGAACGAGCAGTACGTC.

V is TRBV7-1 and J is TRBJ1-5; D is possibly TRBD1 (5 bases). TRBV7-1 is an open reading frame, and its role is uncertain. This CDR3 contains 15 residues. Trimming stripped 5 bases from V and 0 bases from J, with 11 bases between. Here the CDR3 reads CASSPSQDSNQPQHF. The CDR3 nucleotides read TGTGCCAGCAGCCCATCACAGGATAGCAATCAGCCCCAGCATTTT.

The chain combines TRBV12-3 or TRBV12-4 with TRBJ2-7; tentatively, D is TRBD1 (6 bases). With 7 bases removed from V and 6 bases from J, the gap between germline ends came to 16 bases. CDR3 length: 13 residues. The DNA of the CDR3 is TGTGCCAGCACCCTTGGGGCCAGGGGCGAGCAGTACTTC. Protein product: CASTLGARGEQYF.

This clonotype occurred once. The V and J genes are TRBV19 and TRBJ1-1, with unresolved D. Trimming removed 5 bases at V and 3 bases at J, with 16 bases between. The germline V gene has CDR1 LNHDA and CDR2 SQIVND (reference sequence). This CDR3 is built from 15 residues. This CDR3 reads CASSFRGQSYTEAFF. CDR3 DNA sequence: TGTGCCAGTAGTTTTAGAGGGCAATCGTACACTGAAGCTTTCTTT.

The sample holds a few counts of this clonotype. The chain joins TRBV2 to TRBJ1-2; TRBD1 agrees at 7 bases. The CDR3 sequence is 15 residues long. Germline assignment: CDR1 SNHLY and CDR2 FYNNEI. V was clipped by 2 bases and J by 8 bases; unmatched bases: 11. CDR3 in amino acids: CASSESLGTGDGYTF. The CDR3 nucleotides read TGTGCCAGCAGTGAATCTCTGGGAACAGGGGACGGCTACACCTTC.

The DNA for the CDR3 is TGTGCCACCTTCCTCGGAGCGGGGCCCCAGGGTGAGCAGTTCTTC. It translates to CATFLGAGPQGEQFF. The V gene is TRBV7-6, the J gene TRBJ2-1, with 7 bases aligning to TRBD2. Trimming removed 10 bases from V and 9 bases from J; junction bases left unmatched: 18. This CDR3 is 15 amino acids long. CDR1 and CDR2 (germline): SGHVS, FNYEAQ.

This clonotype was seen more than once but under ten times. CDR3 region: CASGGWRPSDEQFF. The CDR3 DNA reads as TGTGCCAGCGGGGGGTGGCGGCCGAGCGATGAGCAGTTCTTC. The chain links TRBV6-2 or TRBV6-3 to TRBJ2-1; tentative D call: TRBD2 (6 bases). V was pared by 8 bases and J by 8 bases, with 19 bases between. CDR1 is MNHEY and CDR2 is SVGEGT in the germline V gene. The CDR3 is 14 amino acids.

The genes are TRBV7-6 and TRBJ2-5, with a weak D call TRBD2 (7 bases). The germline gives CDR1 SGHVS, CDR2 FNYEAQ. Trimming left V 9 bases short and J 4 bases short, with 27 bases between. The CDR3 is made up of 17 amino acids. In DNA, the CDR3 is TGTGCCAGAAAATCCACGGTGGGGGGGGGGCGGCGAGAGACCCAGTACTTC. Amino acids: CARKSTVGGGRRETQYF.

The chain combines TRBV6-5 with TRBJ2-2; D may match TRBD1 or TRBD2 (5 bases each). The V gene lost 10 bases and the J gene lost 4 bases, with 16 bases spanning the gap. This CDR3 spans 14 amino acids. From germline, CDR1 is MNHEY and CDR2 SVGAGI. The chain's CDR3 is CATIRGAGTGELFF. DNA for the CDR3: TGTGCCACCATCCGGGGCGCAGGCACCGGGGAGCTGTTTTTT.

J is TRBJ2-7 and V is TRBV12-3 or TRBV12-4; perhaps TRBD2 as D (6 bases). Trimming removed 3 bases at V and 3 bases at J, with 12 bases between. The CDR3 contains 14 residues. CDR3 loop: CASSFAVGGYEQYV. CDR3 DNA sequence: TGTGCCAGCAGTTTTGCGGTGGGGGGCTACGAGCAGTACGTC.

The chain carries TRBV12-3 or TRBV12-4 and TRBJ1-1; D remains unclear. The CDR3 is 13 amino acids. The V end lost 2 bases, the J end lost 6 bases, and 10 bases lay between the germline ends. The CDR3 is CASSLRKGSEAFF. The CDR3 bases are TGTGCCAGCAGTTTACGGAAGGGTTCTGAAGCTTTCTTT.

In its sample, this clonotype was seen many times. The genes are TRBV7-6 and TRBJ2-2; maybe TRBD2 (6 bases). In germline, CDR1 is SGHVS, CDR2 FNYEAQ. The V end lost 5 bases, the J end lost 8 bases, and 18 bases lay between the germline ends. There are 15 residues in the CDR3. The CDR3, as DNA: TGTGCCAGCAGCACCGGCCAGGGAGGTGGTGGGGAGCTGTTTTTT. Protein sequence: CASSTGQGGGGELFF.

The chain links TRBV9 to TRBJ1-1, with unresolved D. The CDR3 is 13 residues long. V shed 0 bases and J shed 6 bases, with 9 bases lying between them. Per germline, CDR1 SGDLS and CDR2 YYNGEE. CDR3: CASSVGSAAEAFF. Here the CDR3 DNA reads TGTGCCAGCAGCGTAGGCAGTGCGGCTGAAGCTTTCTTT. Filled out from reference TRBV9 and TRBJ1-1, the complete variable domain reads DSGVTQTPKHLITATGQRVTLRCSPRSGDLSVYWYQQSLDQGLQFLIQYYNGEERAKGNILERFSAQQFPDLHSELNLSSLELGDSALYFCASSVGSAAEAFFGQGTRLTVV.

This clonotype was seen a handful of times. The chain's CDR3 is CASSTRGNSYEQYV. CDR3 DNA: TGTGCCAGCAGTACCAGGGGGAATTCTTACGAGCAGTACGTC. The V call is TRBV6-1, the J call TRBJ2-7; 7 bases fit TRBD1. CDR3 length equals 14 residues. Germline V lookup: CDR1 MNHNS, CDR2 SASEGT. V was pared by 5 bases and J by 4 bases, with 8 bases of the junction left unmatched.

The chain links TRBV12-3 or TRBV12-4 to TRBJ2-3; 9 nucleotides align to TRBD2. CDR3 length: 16 amino acids. Trimming removed 7 bases from V and 4 bases from J; junction bases left unmatched: 12. DNA of the CDR3: TGTGCCAGCACCCCCTTGCCTGCGGGGGGGCCAGATACGCAGTATTTT. It encodes CASTPLPAGGPDTQYF.

V usage is TRBV10-2 and J usage is TRBJ2-7; perhaps TRBD1 as D (5 bases). Per the germline V gene, CDR1 is WSHSY and CDR2 is SAAADI. The CDR3 has 14 amino acids. Trimming shortened V by 0 bases and J by 5 bases, and 11 bases separated the two germline ends. CDR3 in amino acids: CASSESRGFHEQYV. The CDR3 bases are TGCGCCAGCAGTGAGTCAAGGGGCTTCCACGAGCAGTACGTC.

The chain uses TRBV6-2 or TRBV6-3 and TRBJ2-7; 9 nucleotides agree with TRBD1. Germline V gene sequence: CDR1 MNHEY, CDR2 SVGEGT. The J segment lost 2 bases and the V segment lost 5 bases, leaving 7 bases of the junction unmatched. This CDR3 has 15 amino acids. This CDR3 is CASSTRTGVAYEQYV. The CDR3 bases are TGTGCCAGCAGTACCAGGACAGGGGTAGCCTACGAGCAGTACGTC.

The gene calls are TRBV6-6 and TRBJ2-2, with a possible D match to TRBD2 (6 bases). Germline assignment: CDR1 MNHNY and CDR2 SVGAGI (reference sequence). The CDR3 runs to 12 residues. The germline V and J ends were trimmed by 8 bases and 7 bases, with 11 bases remaining between them. The CDR3 loop reads CASWRGNGELFF. The CDR3, as DNA: TGTGCCAGCTGGCGGGGTAACGGGGAGCTGTTTTTT.

This clonotype was found a few times. The rearrangement joins TRBV20-1 to TRBJ1-6; no firm D call. This CDR3 has 16 residues. Per the germline V gene, CDR1 is DFQATT and CDR2 is SNEGSKA (reference sequence). V dropped 6 bases and J dropped 0 bases, with 15 bases sitting between them. The CDR3 DNA sequence: TGCAGTGCGGAGGCATCATCCAGCTCCTATAATTCACCCCTCCACTTT. Amino acid sequence: CSAEASSSSYNSPLHF.

This clonotype was counted ten times or more. The V call is TRBV7-8, the J call TRBJ2-7; TRBD1 aligns across 10 bases. The CDR3 runs to 17 residues. V was pared by 2 bases and J by 3 bases, with 10 bases of the junction left unmatched. Germline-derived CDR1 and CDR2 are SGHVS and FQNEAQ. For the CDR3, the DNA is TGTGCCAGCAGCTTACCCAGACAGGGGGCTTTGGACTACGAGCAGTACTTC. It yields the protein CASSLPRQGALDYEQYF.

The chain is built from TRBV7-8 and TRBJ2-3, with 11 bases matching TRBD1. Germline CDR1 SGHVS, CDR2 FQNEAQ. J gave up 6 bases and V 0 bases, and 2 bases lay outside the gene matches. This CDR3 is 15 amino acids long. The CDR3 loop reads CASSLAGQGVDTQYF. The CDR3 coding sequence is TGTGCCAGCAGCTTAGCGGGACAGGGGGTCGATACGCAGTATTTT.

This clonotype appeared a few times. The rearrangement links TRBV27 to TRBJ1-1, with TRBD1 matching 7 bases. Unmatched junction bases numbered 8, after V lost 5 bases and J lost 5 bases. This CDR3 contains 14 residues. Germline V CDR1 and CDR2: MNHEY, SMNVEV (reference sequence). This CDR3 reads CASSLSRGHTEAFF. CDR3 bases: TGTGCCAGCAGTCTCTCGAGGGGGCATACTGAAGCTTTCTTT.

This clonotype was picked up many times. J is TRBJ2-3 and V is TRBV9, with a possible D match to TRBD2 (6 bases). Germline V gene data show CDR1 as SGDLS and CDR2 as YYNGEE. The CDR3 consists of 15 residues. V lost 0 bases to trimming and J lost 0 bases, with 8 bases between them. CDR3 loop: CASSVGGVSTDTQYF. The DNA of the CDR3 is TGTGCCAGCAGCGTAGGCGGGGTGAGCACAGATACGCAGTATTTT.

On this clonotype: A much larger clone differs from this one at a single base, so this may be a read error. The rearrangement links TRBV7-7 to TRBJ1-6, with a possible D match to TRBD1 (5 bases). Looked up from germline, CDR1 is SSHAT and CDR2 is FNYEAQ (reference sequence). The CDR3 sequence is 21 residues long. CDR3 loop: CAGSCLGRPTRPSSYNSPLHF. The CDR3 DNA reads TGTGCTGGCAGCTGTCTGGGGCGGCCGACGCGCCCCAGCTCCTATAATTCACCCCTCCACTTT.

The V call is TRBV20-1, the J call TRBJ1-4; no clear D gene. From germline, CDR1 is DFQATT and CDR2 SNEGSKA (reference sequence). The CDR3 is made up of 14 amino acids. V was trimmed by 3 bases and J by 5 bases, leaving 13 bases between them. CDR3 coding DNA: TGCAGTGCTAGTATCGGACTGGTAAATGAAAAACTGTTTTTT. It specifies CSASIGLVNEKLFF.

This clonotype was counted only a few times. This rearrangement joins TRBV27 to TRBJ1-2; TRBD1 might be the D (5 bases). This CDR3 has 16 residues. Per the germline V gene, CDR1 is MNHEY and CDR2 is SMNVEV (reference sequence). V was trimmed by 4 bases and J by 7 bases, leaving 22 bases between them. CDR3 amino acids: CASSSVTARGPLGYTF. The CDR3 nucleotides read TGTGCCAGCAGTTCCGTCACTGCCCGGGGCCCGCTTGGCTACACCTTC.

In its sample, this clonotype was seen a few times. The V call is TRBV7-8, the J call TRBJ2-3; 10 bases align to TRBD1. The CDR3 spans 16 residues. CDR1 is SGHVS and CDR2 is FQNEAQ in the germline V gene. With 1 base clipped from V and 4 bases from J, the junction kept 5 bases outside the gene matches. The chain's CDR3 is CASSLELGQGADTQYF. CDR3 DNA: TGTGCCAGCAGCTTAGAATTAGGACAGGGGGCAGATACGCAGTATTTT.

This clonotype was seen at least ten times. The chain joins TRBV7-6 to TRBJ2-1, with 8 positions matching TRBD1. J lost 4 bases, V lost 2 bases, and 4 bases had no gene match. Per the germline V gene, CDR1 is SGHVS and CDR2 is FNYEAQ. The CDR3 covers 15 residues. Written as DNA, the CDR3 is TGTGCCAGCAGCTTACCGGGACAGGAATACAATGAGCAGTTCTTC. Its protein product is CASSLPGQEYNEQFF.

CDR3 coding DNA: TGTGCCAGCAGTTACTCTTCGGGCAGGGGAAACTACAATGAGCAGTTCTTC. Translated, it gives CASSYSSGRGNYNEQFF. The V gene is TRBV6-7, the J gene TRBJ2-1; D possibly corresponds to TRBD1 (6 bases). TRBV6-7 is an ORF, and what it does is uncertain. V lost 0 bases to trimming and J lost 3 bases, with 15 bases between them. CDR3 length: 17 residues.

The J gene is TRBJ2-7, the V gene TRBV5-1; D is unclear. The V end was cut by 2 bases, the J end by 0 bases, with 12 bases between. The CDR3 is 15 amino acids. Looked up from germline, CDR1 is SGHRS and CDR2 is YFSETQ. CDR3 amino acids: CASSFVPAISYEQYV. The CDR3 DNA reads TGCGCCAGCAGCTTCGTACCCGCTATCTCCTACGAGCAGTACGTC.